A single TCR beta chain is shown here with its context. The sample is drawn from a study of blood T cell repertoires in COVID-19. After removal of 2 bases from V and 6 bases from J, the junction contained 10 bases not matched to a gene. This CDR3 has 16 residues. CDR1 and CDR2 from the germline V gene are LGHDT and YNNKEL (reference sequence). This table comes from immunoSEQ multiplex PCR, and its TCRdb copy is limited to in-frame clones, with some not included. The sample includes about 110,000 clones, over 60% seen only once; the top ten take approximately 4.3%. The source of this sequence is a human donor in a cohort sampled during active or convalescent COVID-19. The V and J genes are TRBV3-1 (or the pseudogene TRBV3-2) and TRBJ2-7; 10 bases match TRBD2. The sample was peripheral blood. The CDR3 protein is CASSQKASGRAAEQYF. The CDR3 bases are TGTGCCAGCAGCCAAAAAGCAAGCGGGAGGGCTGCCGAGCAGTACTTC.